This T cell receptor beta chain comes out of a study of T cells after yellow fever vaccination. Study observations and caveats: Only a small proportion of the clonotypes turned up in both the CD4 and the CD8 compartments, likely arising from convergent recombination.

TCRdb re-called the 5' RACE reads through MiXCR, storing one row per CDR3 protein. The profile shows approximately 450,000 distinct CDR3 sequences, roughly a sixth of them singletons. This CDR3 region has 19 residues. The V gene lost 4 bases and the J gene lost 6 bases, with 29 bases spanning the gap. The germline gives CDR1 PRHDT, CDR2 FYEKMQ (reference sequence). As to this clonotype: Its antigen is not identified.

Here the sequenced sample was PBMCs, taken before the yellow fever booster vaccination. The chain recombines TRBV13 with TRBJ2-3; D might be TRBD1 (9 bases). The receptor's source is a man aged 18 to 30 who received the YFV17D yellow fever vaccine. In nucleotides, the CDR3 is TGTGCCAGCAGCTACAGACCGTCCGGGGGGGACAGGGTCGGTGATACGCAGTATTTT. This codes for CASSYRPSGGDRVGDTQYF.